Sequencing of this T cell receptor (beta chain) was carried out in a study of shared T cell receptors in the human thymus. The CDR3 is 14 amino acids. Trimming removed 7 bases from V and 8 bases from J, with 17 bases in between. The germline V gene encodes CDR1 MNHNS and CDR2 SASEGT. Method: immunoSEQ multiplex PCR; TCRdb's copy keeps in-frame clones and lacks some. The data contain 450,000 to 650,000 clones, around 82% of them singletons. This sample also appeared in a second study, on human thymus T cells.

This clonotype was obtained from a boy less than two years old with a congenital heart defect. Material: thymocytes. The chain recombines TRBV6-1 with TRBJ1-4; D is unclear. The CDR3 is CASTPGLPKEKLFF. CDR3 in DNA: TGTGCCAGCACCCCAGGTCTGCCCAAGGAAAAACTGTTTTTT.